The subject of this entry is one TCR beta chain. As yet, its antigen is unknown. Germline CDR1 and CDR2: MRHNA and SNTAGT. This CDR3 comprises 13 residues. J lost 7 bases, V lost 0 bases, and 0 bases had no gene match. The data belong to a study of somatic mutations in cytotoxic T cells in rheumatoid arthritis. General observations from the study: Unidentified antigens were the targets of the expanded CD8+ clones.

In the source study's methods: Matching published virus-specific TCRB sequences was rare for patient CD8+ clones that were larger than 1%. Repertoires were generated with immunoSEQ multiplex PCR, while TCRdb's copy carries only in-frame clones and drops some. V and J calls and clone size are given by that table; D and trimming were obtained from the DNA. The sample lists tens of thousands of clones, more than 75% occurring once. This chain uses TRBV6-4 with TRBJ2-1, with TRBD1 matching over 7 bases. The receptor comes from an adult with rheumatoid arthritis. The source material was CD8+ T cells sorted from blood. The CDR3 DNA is TGTGCCAGCAGTGACTCGGACAGGAATGAGCAGTTCTTC. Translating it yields CASSDSDRNEQFF.